Following are 27 T cell receptor beta chains from one sample sequenced in a study of identical twins. Each CDR3 protein is one row after TCRdb ran MiXCR on the 5' RACE reads. The sample lists roughly 630,000 distinct CDR3 sequences; about 7.6% were seen once. This same sample was also taken into another study, of yellow fever vaccine responses in identical twins.

The specimen sequenced was PBMCs. These receptors all come from a woman under 30 in good health.

This clonotype was observed a few times. The chain is built from TRBV28 and TRBJ1-6; D is undetermined. V gave up 0 bases and J gave up 0 bases, with 9 bases separating them. The CDR3 consists of 17 residues. In germline, CDR1 is MDHEN, CDR2 SYDVKM. This chain's CDR3 is CASSLWSGSSYNSPLHF. The CDR3 DNA reads TGTGCCAGCAGTTTATGGTCAGGAAGCTCCTATAATTCACCCCTCCACTTT.

V gene TRBV4-1 combines with J gene TRBJ2-2; D may be TRBD1 (6 bases). The CDR3 is 15 residues long. Between the trimmed V and J ends, which lost 6 bases and 0 bases, there was a span of 11 bases. Germline assignment: CDR1 MGHRA and CDR2 YSYEKL. This CDR3 reads CASRSGTPNTGELFF. The CDR3 DNA is TGCGCCAGCAGGTCCGGGACACCGAACACCGGGGAGCTGTTTTTT.

The sample holds many counts of this clonotype. The rearrangement links TRBV10-2 to TRBJ2-7; 9 bases are a match to TRBD2. CDR3 length: 16 amino acids. The junction had 14 bases not matched to a gene; V was cut back by 2 bases and J by 9 bases. CDR1 and CDR2 (germline): WSHSY, SAAADI. CDR3 loop: CASSEPGLASGSGQYV. The CDR3 DNA reads TGCGCCAGCAGTGAGCCGGGACTAGCCTCGGGGTCCGGGCAGTACGTC.

This rearrangement joins TRBV5-6 to TRBJ2-1, with D possibly matching TRBD2 (5 bases). Germline-derived CDR1 and CDR2 are SGHDT and YYEEEE. With 0 bases removed from V and 4 bases from J, the gap between germline ends came to 17 bases. This CDR3 contains 17 residues. The chain's CDR3 is CASSLALGRSVYNEQFF. CDR3 DNA sequence: TGTGCCAGCAGCTTGGCCCTCGGTCGTAGCGTGTACAATGAGCAGTTCTTC.

The table lists this clonotype with many counts. The chain uses TRBV19 and TRBJ2-1; D is ambiguous. The length of the CDR3 is 16 residues. CDR1 is LNHDA, CDR2 SQIVND, per germline (reference sequence). Trimming stripped 5 bases from V and 3 bases from J, with 17 bases between. The CDR3 DNA reads as TGTGCCAGTAGTGTGGGCGATCAACCTTTCTACAATGAGCAGTTCTTC. This translates into CASSVGDQPFYNEQFF.

This clonotype was recorded at least ten times. The rearrangement links TRBV4-1 to TRBJ1-4, with TRBD1 matching over 7 bases. V shed 0 bases, J shed 4 bases, and the junction held 5 bases outside the gene matches. From germline, CDR1 is MGHRA and CDR2 YSYEKL. There are 16 residues in the CDR3. CDR3 in amino acids: CASSQERGQHNEKLFF. The CDR3 coding sequence is TGCGCCAGCAGCCAAGAGAGGGGACAGCATAATGAAAAACTGTTTTTT.

This clonotype was picked up a small number of times. The chain couples TRBV6-5 to TRBJ1-2, with 7 bases lining up with TRBD1. The CDR3 loop spans 14 amino acids. Germline lookup yields CDR1 MNHEY and CDR2 SVGAGI. V lost 4 bases to trimming and J lost 8 bases; unmatched junction nucleotides: 10. CDR3 in amino acids: CASSSGTVYAGYTF. CDR3 in DNA: TGTGCCAGCAGTTCCGGGACAGTTTACGCCGGCTACACCTTC.

DNA of the CDR3: TGTGCCAGCACCCGGGACAGGTACAATGAGCAGTTCTTC. Translation gives CASTRDRYNEQFF. The chain couples TRBV5-5 to TRBJ2-1; 8 bases fit TRBD1. Germline V gene data show CDR1 as SGHKS and CDR2 as YYEKEE (reference sequence). The CDR3 consists of 13 residues. After removal of 6 bases from V and 4 bases from J, the junction contained 3 bases not matched to a gene.

This clonotype was counted ten times or more. The V gene is TRBV12-3 or TRBV12-4, the J gene TRBJ2-1; D is unresolved. The V end lost 5 bases, the J end lost 9 bases, and 17 bases lay between the germline ends. This CDR3 contains 14 residues. The CDR3 bases are TGTGCCAGCAGTCAGGCCCCATTTCTCGGTGAGCAGTTCTTC. Amino acid sequence: CASSQAPFLGEQFF.

In its sample, this clonotype was seen many times. The chain joins TRBV12-3 or TRBV12-4 to TRBJ2-1; 9 bases map to TRBD2. With 6 bases clipped from V and 3 bases from J, the junction kept 3 bases outside the gene matches. The CDR3 loop spans 14 amino acids. The CDR3 is CASRAGGDYNEQFF. The CDR3 DNA is TGTGCCAGCAGAGCGGGGGGCGACTACAATGAGCAGTTCTTC.

This clonotype was seen many times. J is TRBJ1-6 and V is TRBV28, with D unresolved. From germline, CDR1 is MDHEN and CDR2 SYDVKM. This CDR3 spans 13 amino acids. Deletions cut 8 bases from V and 10 bases from J, with 15 bases between. The CDR3 nucleotides read TGTGCCAGCGGCTACACGGGGAACTCACCCCTCCACTTT. This gives the protein CASGYTGNSPLHF. Full variable domain (rest looked up from reference TRBV28 and TRBJ1-6): DVKVTQSSRYLVKRTGEKVFLECVQDMDHENMFWYRQDPGLGLRLIYFSYDVKMKEKGDIPEGYSVSREKKERFSLILESASTNQTSMYLCASGYTGNSPLHFGNGTRLTVT.

This clonotype occurred a few times. V gene TRBV29-1 combines with J gene TRBJ1-2, with 7 bases aligning to TRBD1. This CDR3 has 14 residues. Looked up from germline, CDR1 is SQVTM and CDR2 is ANQGSEA. V lost 1 base to trimming and J lost 4 bases; unmatched junction nucleotides: 6. In DNA form, the CDR3 reads TGCAGCGTTGAAGTTAGGGGGCGTGTCTATGGCTACACCTTC. It translates to CSVEVRGRVYGYTF.

The rearrangement joins TRBV10-3 to TRBJ1-6, with D uncertain. Trimming left V 6 bases short and J 6 bases short, with 9 bases between. The CDR3 totals 13 residues. Germline CDR1 is ENHRY and CDR2 is SYGVKD. CDR3 sequence reads: CAIRDIANSPLHF. The CDR3 nucleotides read TGTGCCATCAGAGACATAGCTAATTCACCCCTCCACTTT.

The rearrangement joins TRBV15 to TRBJ2-1, with 14 bases identical to TRBD2. The CDR3 has 16 residues. CDR1 and CDR2 (germline): LNHNV, YYDKDF (reference sequence). The V and J ends lost 0 bases and 10 bases, in that order; junction bases with no gene match: 5. Here the CDR3 reads CATSRDLGTSGSEQFF. In DNA, the CDR3 is TGTGCCACCAGCAGAGATTTGGGGACTAGCGGGAGCGAGCAGTTCTTC.

This clonotype was counted ten times or more. The chain employs TRBV5-1 and TRBJ2-3; 8 bases match TRBD2. Germline loops: CDR1 SGHRS, CDR2 YFSETQ. This CDR3 spans 15 amino acids. Trimming cost V 4 bases and J 2 bases; bases outside gene matches: 6. The CDR3 sequence is CASSPGGVYTDTQYF. As DNA, the CDR3 is TGCGCCAGCAGCCCGGGGGGGGTCTACACAGATACGCAGTATTTT.

This clonotype came up many times. This chain joins TRBV7-6 and TRBJ2-2; D may match TRBD1 or TRBD2 (6 bases each). The CDR3 extends over 17 amino acids. Germline V gene sequence: CDR1 SGHVS, CDR2 FNYEAQ. Trimming took 4 bases from V and 1 from J, leaving 16 bases between them. In DNA, the CDR3 is TGTGCCAGCAGCTCTAAACGAGGGGGGCAGAACACCGGGGAGCTGTTTTTT. Translating it yields CASSSKRGGQNTGELFF.

In its sample, this clonotype was seen many times. The chain carries TRBV5-1 and TRBJ1-1; perhaps TRBD1 as D (6 bases). The CDR3 spans 16 residues. V was trimmed by 0 bases and J by 0 bases, leaving 12 bases between them. The germline gives CDR1 SGHRS, CDR2 YFSETQ. The CDR3 DNA is TGCGCCAGCAGCTTGGTGGGGGGCCTGTTGAACACTGAAGCTTTCTTT. Protein sequence: CASSLVGGLLNTEAFF.

V and J are TRBV2 and TRBJ1-6; no firm D call. Germline V gives CDR1 SNHLY, CDR2 FYNNEI. The CDR3 covers 12 residues. Trimming pared 6 bases from V and 13 bases from J, leaving 13 bases between. The CDR3: CASSPLGGPLHF. The CDR3 region has the DNA TGTGCCAGCAGCCCGCTCGGAGGGCCCCTCCACTTT.

This clonotype was recorded a few times. The chain joins TRBV14 to TRBJ2-5, with a weak D call TRBD2 (5 bases). Per germline, CDR1 SGHDN and CDR2 FVKESK. V lost 1 base and J lost 10, with 7 bases in between. The CDR3 covers 11 residues. Written as DNA, the CDR3 is TGTGCCAGCAGCCAAGGAGGAGGCCAGTACTTC. Amino acids: CASSQGGGQYF.

V is TRBV20-1 and J is TRBJ2-3; TRBD1 is a possible D gene (5 bases). The CDR3 spans 15 residues. Between the trimmed V and J ends, which lost 3 bases and 6 bases, there was a span of 19 bases. Germline V gives CDR1 DFQATT, CDR2 SNEGSKA (reference sequence). CDR3 DNA: TGCAGTGCTAGGTCAAGATTGGGGAAGGGGGATACGCAGTATTTT. It is translated as CSARSRLGKGDTQYF.

The V call is TRBV5-1, the J call TRBJ2-1; perhaps TRBD2 as D (5 bases). CDR1 SGHRS and CDR2 YFSETQ come from the germline V gene. V lost 5 bases and J lost 6, with 18 bases in between. The CDR3 spans 15 residues. CDR3 bases: TGCGCCAGCAGAGACATCCGACTATCGCCCAATGAGCAGTTCTTC. It is translated as CASRDIRLSPNEQFF.

To note about this clonotype: Germline is not matched at one junction end, which may reflect a read error. This chain uses TRBV4-1 with TRBJ1-1; D unclear. The CDR3 runs 14 residues. CDR1 and CDR2 from the germline V gene are MGHRA and YSYEKL. Here the CDR3 reads CASSQVSENTEVFF. CDR3 nucleotides: TGCGCCAGCAGCCAAGTTTCCGAGAACACTGAAGTTTTCTTT.

This clonotype was seen a few times. The V and J genes are TRBV20-1 and TRBJ1-1, with 8 nucleotides matching TRBD1. After removal of 0 bases from V and 3 bases from J, the junction contained 6 bases not matched to a gene. From germline, CDR1 is DFQATT and CDR2 SNEGSKA (reference sequence). The CDR3 consists of 15 residues. CDR3 sequence (DNA): TGCAGTGCTAGAGATCTAGGACAGGGAGACACTGAAGCTTTCTTT. Translated, it gives CSARDLGQGDTEAFF.

Only a few counts were recorded for this clonotype. The rearrangement joins TRBV12-3 or TRBV12-4 to TRBJ1-1, with D perhaps TRBD1 (5 bases). Between the trimmed V and J ends, which lost 6 bases and 8 bases, there was a span of 22 bases. The CDR3 has 15 amino acids. CDR3: CASSRGLPASKEAFF. The CDR3 DNA reads TGTGCCAGCAGCCGGGGACTCCCAGCGTCCAAAGAAGCTTTCTTT.

The chain recombines TRBV12-3 or TRBV12-4 with TRBJ2-3, with D perhaps given as TRBD1 or TRBD2 (5 bases each). The CDR3 is 15 amino acids. V was trimmed by 3 bases and J by 5 bases, leaving 15 bases between them. DNA of the CDR3: TGTGCCAGCAGTTTTCACGGGGCTTCGGGAGATACGCAGTATTTT. Protein sequence: CASSFHGASGDTQYF.

This clonotype was observed at least ten times. The rearrangement uses TRBV5-1 and TRBJ2-1; D ambiguous. The CDR3 length is 15 residues. The germline V and J ends were trimmed by 4 bases and 8 bases, with 19 bases remaining between them. Germline lookup yields CDR1 SGHRS and CDR2 YFSETQ. As DNA, the CDR3 is TGCGCCAGCAGCCCCGGTGGAGAGCATTTCGATGAGCAGTTCTTC. Its protein product is CASSPGGEHFDEQFF.

V and J are TRBV6-2 or TRBV6-3 and TRBJ2-1, with TRBD2 identical over 11 bases. V lost 6 bases and J lost 10; bases outside the gene matches: 14. The CDR3 runs to 16 residues. Germline V gene data show CDR1 as MNHEY and CDR2 as SVGEGT. The CDR3 spells CASSSNYLAGGPEQFF. Written as DNA, the CDR3 is TGTGCCAGCAGCTCAAACTACTTAGCGGGAGGGCCGGAGCAGTTCTTC.